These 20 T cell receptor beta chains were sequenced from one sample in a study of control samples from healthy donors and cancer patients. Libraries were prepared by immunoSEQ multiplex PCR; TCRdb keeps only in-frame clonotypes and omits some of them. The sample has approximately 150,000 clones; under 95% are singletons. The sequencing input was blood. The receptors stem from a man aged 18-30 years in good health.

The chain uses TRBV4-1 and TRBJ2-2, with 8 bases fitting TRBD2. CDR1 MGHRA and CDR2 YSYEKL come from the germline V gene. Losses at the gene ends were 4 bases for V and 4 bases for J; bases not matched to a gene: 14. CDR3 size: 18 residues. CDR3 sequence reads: CASSPRRGGPLGTGELFF. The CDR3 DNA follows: TGCGCCAGCAGCCCCAGGCGCGGGGGGCCACTGGGCACCGGGGAGCTGTTTTTT.

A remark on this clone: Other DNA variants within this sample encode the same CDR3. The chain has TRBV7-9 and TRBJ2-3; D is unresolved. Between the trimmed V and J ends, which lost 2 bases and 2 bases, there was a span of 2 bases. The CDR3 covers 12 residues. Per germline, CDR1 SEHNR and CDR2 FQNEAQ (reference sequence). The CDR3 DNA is TGTGCCAGCAGCTTATCCACAGATACGCAGTATTTT. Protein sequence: CASSLSTDTQYF.

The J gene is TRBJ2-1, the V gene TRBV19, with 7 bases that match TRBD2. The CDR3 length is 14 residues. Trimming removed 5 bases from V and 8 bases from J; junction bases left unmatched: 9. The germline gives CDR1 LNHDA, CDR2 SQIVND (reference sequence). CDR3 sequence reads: CASSPRLAVDEQFF. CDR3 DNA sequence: TGTGCCAGTAGTCCACGACTAGCTGTCGATGAGCAGTTCTTC.

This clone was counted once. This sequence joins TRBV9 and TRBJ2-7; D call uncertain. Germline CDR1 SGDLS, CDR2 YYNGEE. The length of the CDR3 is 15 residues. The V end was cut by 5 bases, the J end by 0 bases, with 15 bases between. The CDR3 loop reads CASSWAQESSYEQYF. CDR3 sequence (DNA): TGTGCCAGCAGTTGGGCGCAGGAGAGCTCCTACGAGCAGTACTTC.

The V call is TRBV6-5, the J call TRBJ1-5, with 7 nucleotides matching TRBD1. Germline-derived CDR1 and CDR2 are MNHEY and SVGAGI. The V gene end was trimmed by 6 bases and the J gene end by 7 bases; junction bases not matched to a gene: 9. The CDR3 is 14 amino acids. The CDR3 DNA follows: TGTGCCAGCAGCCCGACAGGGCCGGGACAGCCCCAGCATTTT. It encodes CASSPTGPGQPQHF.

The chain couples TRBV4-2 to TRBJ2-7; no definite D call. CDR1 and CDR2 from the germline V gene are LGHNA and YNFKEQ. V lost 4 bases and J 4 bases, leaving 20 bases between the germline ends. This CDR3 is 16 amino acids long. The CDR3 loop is CASSLWAADATYEQYF. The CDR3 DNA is TGTGCCAGCAGCCTTTGGGCCGCGGACGCGACATACGAGCAGTACTTC.

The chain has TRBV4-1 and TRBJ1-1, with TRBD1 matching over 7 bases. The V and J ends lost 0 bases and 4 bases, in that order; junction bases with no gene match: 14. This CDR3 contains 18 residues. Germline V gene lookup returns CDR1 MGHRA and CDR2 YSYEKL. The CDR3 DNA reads TGCGCCAGCAGCCAAGATCCCTCCTCGACAGGGTGGAGCACTGAAGCTTTCTTT. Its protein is CASSQDPSSTGWSTEAFF.

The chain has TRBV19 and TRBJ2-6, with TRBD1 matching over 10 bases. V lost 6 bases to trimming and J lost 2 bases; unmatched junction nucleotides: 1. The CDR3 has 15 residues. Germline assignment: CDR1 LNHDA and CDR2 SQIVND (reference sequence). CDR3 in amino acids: CASSGTGAGANVLTF. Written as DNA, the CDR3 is TGTGCCAGTAGCGGGACAGGGGCTGGGGCCAACGTCCTGACTTTC.

CDR3 sequence: CASWTGEVQPQHF. The DNA of the CDR3 is TGTGCCAGCTGGACAGGGGAGGTTCAGCCCCAGCATTTT. The genes are TRBV6-5 and TRBJ1-5; 9 bases line up with TRBD1. The CDR3 totals 13 residues. Germline V gives CDR1 MNHEY, CDR2 SVGAGI. After removal of 8 bases from V and 6 bases from J, the junction contained 5 bases not matched to a gene.

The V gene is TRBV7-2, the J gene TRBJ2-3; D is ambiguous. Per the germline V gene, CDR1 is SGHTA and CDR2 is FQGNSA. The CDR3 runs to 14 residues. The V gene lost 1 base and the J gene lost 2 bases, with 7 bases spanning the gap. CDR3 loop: CASSLGQITDTQYF. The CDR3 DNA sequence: TGTGCCAGCAGCTTAGGTCAGATCACAGATACGCAGTATTTT.

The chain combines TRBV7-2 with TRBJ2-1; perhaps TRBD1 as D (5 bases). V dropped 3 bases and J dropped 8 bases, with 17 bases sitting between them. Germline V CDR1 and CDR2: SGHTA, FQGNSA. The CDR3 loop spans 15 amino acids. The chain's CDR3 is CASSFEGVRLDEQFF. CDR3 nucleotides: TGTGCCAGCAGCTTTGAAGGGGTAAGGCTCGATGAGCAGTTCTTC.

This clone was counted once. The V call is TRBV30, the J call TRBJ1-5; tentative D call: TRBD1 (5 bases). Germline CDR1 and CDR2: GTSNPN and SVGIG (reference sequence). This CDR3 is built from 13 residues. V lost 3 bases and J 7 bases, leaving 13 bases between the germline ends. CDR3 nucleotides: TGTGCCTGGAGGGCACACGGGGGGCAGCCCCAGCATTTT. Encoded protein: CAWRAHGGQPQHF. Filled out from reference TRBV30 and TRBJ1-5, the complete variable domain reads SQTIHQWPATLVQPVGSPLSLECTVEGTSNPNLYWYRQAAGRGLQLLFYSVGIGQISSEVPQNLSASRPQDRQFILSSKKLLLSDSGFYLCAWRAHGGQPQHFGDGTRLSIL.

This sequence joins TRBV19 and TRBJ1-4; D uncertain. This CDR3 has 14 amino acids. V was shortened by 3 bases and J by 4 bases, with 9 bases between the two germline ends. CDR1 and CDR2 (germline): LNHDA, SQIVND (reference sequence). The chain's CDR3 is CASSMVSRNEKLFF. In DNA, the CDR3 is TGTGCCAGTAGTATGGTGAGCCGTAATGAAAAACTGTTTTTT. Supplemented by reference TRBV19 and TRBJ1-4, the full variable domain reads DGGITQSPKYLFRKEGQNVTLSCEQNLNHDAMYWYRQDPGQGLRLIYYSQIVNDFQKGDIAEGYSVSREKKESFPLTVTSAQKNPTAFYLCASSMVSRNEKLFFGSGTQLSVL.

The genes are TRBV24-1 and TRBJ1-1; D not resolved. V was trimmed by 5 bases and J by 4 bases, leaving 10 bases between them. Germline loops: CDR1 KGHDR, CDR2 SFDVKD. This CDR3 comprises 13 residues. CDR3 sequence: CATSGGWGTEAFF. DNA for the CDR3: TGTGCCACCAGTGGGGGTTGGGGCACTGAAGCTTTCTTT.

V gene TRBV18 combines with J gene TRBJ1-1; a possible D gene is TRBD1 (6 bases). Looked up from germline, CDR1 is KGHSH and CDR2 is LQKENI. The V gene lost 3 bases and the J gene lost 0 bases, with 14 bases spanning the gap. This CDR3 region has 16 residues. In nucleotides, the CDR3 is TGTGCCAGCTCACCGAGCAGGGGTGAGATGAACACTGAAGCTTTCTTT. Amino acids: CASSPSRGEMNTEAFF.

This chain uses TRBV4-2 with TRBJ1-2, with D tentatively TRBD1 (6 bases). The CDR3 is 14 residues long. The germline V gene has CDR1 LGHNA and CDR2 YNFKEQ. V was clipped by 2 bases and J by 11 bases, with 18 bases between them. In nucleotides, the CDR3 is TGTGCCAGCAGCCAAAACAGGGACCTATTTAGGTACACCTTC. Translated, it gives CASSQNRDLFRYTF.

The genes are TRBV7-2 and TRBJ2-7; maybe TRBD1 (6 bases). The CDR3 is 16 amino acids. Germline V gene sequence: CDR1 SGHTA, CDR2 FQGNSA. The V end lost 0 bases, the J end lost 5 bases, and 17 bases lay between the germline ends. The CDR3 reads CASSLARSRGRDEQYF. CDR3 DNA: TGTGCCAGCAGCTTAGCGCGTAGCAGGGGAAGGGACGAGCAGTACTTC.

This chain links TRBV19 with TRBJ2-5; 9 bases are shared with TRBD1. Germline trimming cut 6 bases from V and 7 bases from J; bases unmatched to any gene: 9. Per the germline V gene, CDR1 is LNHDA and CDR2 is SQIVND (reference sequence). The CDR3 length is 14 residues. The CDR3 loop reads CASRKRDREVTQYF. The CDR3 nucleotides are TGTGCCAGTAGAAAAAGGGACAGGGAGGTGACCCAGTACTTC.

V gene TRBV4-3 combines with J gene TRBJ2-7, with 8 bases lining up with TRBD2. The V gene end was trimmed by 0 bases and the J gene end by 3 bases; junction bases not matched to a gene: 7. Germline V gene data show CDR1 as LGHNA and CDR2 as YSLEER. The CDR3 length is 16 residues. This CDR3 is CASSQDARLANYEQYF. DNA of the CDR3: TGCGCCAGCAGCCAAGATGCGCGACTAGCGAACTACGAGCAGTACTTC.

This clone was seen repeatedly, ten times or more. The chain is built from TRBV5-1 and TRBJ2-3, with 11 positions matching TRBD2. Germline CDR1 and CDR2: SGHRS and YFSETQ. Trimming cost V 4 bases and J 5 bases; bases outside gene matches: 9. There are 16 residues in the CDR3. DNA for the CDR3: TGCGCCAGCAGCCCCGTAGCGGGGGGGGTCATAGATACGCAGTATTTT. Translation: CASSPVAGGVIDTQYF.